Listed below are T cell receptor beta chains from one sample, sequenced in a study of somatic mutations in cytotoxic T cells in rheumatoid arthritis. Libraries were prepared by immunoSEQ multiplex PCR; TCRdb keeps only in-frame clonotypes and omits some of them. The data contain some 35,000 clones, less than 85% of them seen just once; the ten biggest clones take up 3.2%. The sample was CD8+ T cells sorted from blood. The origin of the receptors is a man aged 40-49 years in good health. Both conserved end residues are part of each CDR3. The D gene is left open where the match is weak. A row's size may be missing; if present it is once, few, many or a size class.

>TRBJ2-1|TRBV9|TRBD2|few
CASSETSGRAYNEQFF
TGTGCCAGCAGCGAAACTAGCGGGAGGGCCTACAATGAGCAGTTCTTC
>TRBJ1-1|TRBV5-8|-|-
CASSEGLDTEAFF
TGTGCCAGCAGCGAGGGGCTCGACACTGAAGCTTTCTTT
>TRBJ2-2|TRBV6-5|-|-
CASSTGNTGELFF
TGTGCCAGCAGTACAGGGAACACCGGGGAGCTGTTTTTT
>TRBJ2-7|TRBV27|-|-
CASSSPPGLGQSDEQYF
TGTGCCAGCAGTTCCCCCCCGGGACTGGGGCAGAGCGACGAGCAGTACTTC
>TRBJ2-7|TRBV27|TRBD2|-
CASSLSGEAGAYEQYF
TGTGCCAGCAGTTTAAGTGGGGAAGCGGGAGCCTACGAGCAGTACTTC
>TRBJ1-2|TRBV7-8|-|-
CASSSRGHNYGYTF
TGTGCCAGCAGCTCCCGGGGTCATAACTATGGCTACACCTTC
>TRBJ1-1|TRBV10-3|TRBD1|-
CAISSGPGGAINTEAFF
TGTGCCATCAGTTCCGGACCAGGGGGCGCGATAAACACTGAAGCTTTCTTT
>TRBJ2-1|TRBV14|TRBD1|-
CASSQGEGAEQFF
TGTGCCAGCAGCCAAGGAGAGGGGGCTGAGCAGTTCTTC
>TRBJ1-1|TRBV6-5|-|-
CASSFREMNTEAFF
TGTGCCAGCAGTTTTAGGGAAATGAACACTGAAGCTTTCTTT
>TRBJ2-6|TRBV6-5|-|-
CASSYGVSGANVLTF
TGTGCCAGCAGTTACGGGGTCTCTGGGGCCAACGTCCTGACTTTC
>TRBJ2-7|TRBV27|-|-
CASSFRGSSYEQYF
TGTGCCAGCAGTTTCCGGGGGAGCTCCTACGAGCAGTACTTC
>TRBJ2-5|TRBV28|-|-
CASSPLGAQETQYF
TGTGCCAGCAGTCCTCTGGGGGCCCAAGAGACCCAGTACTTC
>TRBJ1-4|TRBV4-2|-|-
CASSGGTTTNEKLFF
TGTGCCAGCAGCGGAGGGACAACAACTAATGAAAAACTGTTTTTT
>TRBJ2-7|TRBV7-7|-|once
CASSDGIGASYEQYF
TGTGCTAGCAGCGATGGGATCGGGGCTTCCTACGAGCAGTACTTC
>TRBJ2-2|TRBV27|TRBD1|-
CASSRSRGRTGELFF
TGTGCCAGCAGTCGGAGCAGGGGGAGAACCGGGGAGCTGTTTTTT
>TRBJ2-7|TRBV2|-|once
CARGGTPDEQYF
TGTGCCAGGGGCGGGACTCCTGACGAGCAGTACTTC
>TRBJ2-7|TRBV5-4|TRBD2|few
CASTAGEDEQYF
TGTGCCAGCACGGCGGGGGAGGACGAGCAGTACTTC
>TRBJ2-3|TRBV27|-|-
CASSLFGNPDTQYF
TGTGCCAGCAGTTTATTCGGGAATCCAGATACGCAGTATTTT
>TRBJ2-7|TRBV9|TRBD1|-
CASSVGTGAEYGQYF
TGTGCCAGCAGCGTGGGAACAGGGGCAGAGTACGGGCAGTACTTC
>TRBJ1-5|TRBV4-1|-|few
CASSDRDISNQPQHF
TGCGCCAGCAGCGACCGGGACATTAGCAATCAGCCCCAGCATTTT
>TRBJ2-1|TRBV7-2|-|-
CASSLAGASYNEQFF
TGTGCCAGCAGCTTAGCAGGGGCCAGCTACAATGAGCAGTTCTTC
>TRBJ2-1|TRBV11-2|-|once
CASSASGPRVDEQFF
TGTGCCAGCAGCGCCAGCGGGCCCCGCGTCGATGAGCAGTTCTTC
>TRBJ1-2|TRBV4-3|-|-
CASSQDAGPNYGYTF
TGCGCCAGCAGCCAAGACGCCGGGCCCAACTATGGCTACACCTTC
>TRBJ2-2|TRBV25-1|-|-
CASSEYVVGPNTGELFF
TGTGCCAGCAGTGAATATGTGGTGGGACCGAACACCGGGGAGCTGTTTTTT
>TRBJ1-5|TRBV6-5|-|-
CASKGGIGQPQHF
TGTGCCAGCAAAGGGGGAATCGGTCAGCCCCAGCATTTT
>TRBJ2-5|TRBV9|TRBD2|-
CASSPRLAETGETQYF
TGTGCCAGCAGCCCGCGACTAGCGGAGACGGGAGAGACCCAGTACTTC
>TRBJ1-3|TRBV19|TRBD1|-
CASSLQGYGNTIYF
TGTGCCAGTAGTCTACAGGGGTATGGAAACACCATATATTTT
>TRBJ2-3|TRBV6-1|TRBD1|-
CASSKRGQGTDTQYF
TGTGCCAGCAGTAAAAGGGGACAGGGCACAGATACGCAGTATTTT